These 18 T cell receptor beta chains share one sample of origin, sequenced in a study of blood T cell repertoires in COVID-19. Repertoires were generated with immunoSEQ multiplex PCR, while TCRdb's copy carries only in-frame clones and drops some. The profile shows 150,000 to 200,000 clones, about 82% of them singletons. Sequenced material: peripheral blood. Receptor source: a woman aged 25-40 years with acute or convalescent COVID-19.

The chain joins TRBV5-1 to TRBJ1-2; weak D call: TRBD1 (5 bases). Looked up from germline, CDR1 is SGHRS and CDR2 is YFSETQ. The CDR3 contains 14 residues. Trimming pared 0 bases from V and 4 bases from J, leaving 10 bases between. The DNA of the CDR3 is TGCGCCAGCAGCTTGGATGTCAGGGCCTATGGCTACACCTTC. As protein: CASSLDVRAYGYTF.

Of note for this clone: The junction and the germline gene differ at one end; a read error may be behind it. J is TRBJ1-1 and V is TRBV7-9, with a weak D call TRBD1 (5 bases). The CDR3 spans 14 residues. The germline gives CDR1 SEHNR, CDR2 FQNEAQ (reference sequence). CDR3 residues: CASSLKLGAAEAFF. In DNA, the CDR3 is TGTGCCAGCAGCTTAAAATTAGGGGCCGCTGAGGCTTTCTTT.

The chain recombines TRBV27 with TRBJ1-6; D unclear. V was trimmed by 5 bases and J by 6 bases, leaving 8 bases between them. Germline CDR1 and CDR2: MNHEY and SMNVEV (reference sequence). This CDR3 has 13 residues. The CDR3 DNA is TGTGCCAGCAGTACTCACTTTAATTCACCCCTCCACTTT. It codes for CASSTHFNSPLHF.

V usage is TRBV7-2 and J usage is TRBJ1-1; D is undetermined. V was trimmed by 10 bases and J by 1 base, leaving 13 bases between them. CDR3 length: 13 amino acids. Germline V gene data show CDR1 as SGHTA and CDR2 as FQGNSA. CDR3 loop: CATMAGQNTEAFF. The CDR3 coding sequence is TGTGCCACCATGGCTGGGCAGAACACTGAAGCTTTCTTT.

The chain uses TRBV5-6 and TRBJ1-6, with TRBD1 identical over 10 bases. Germline V gene data show CDR1 as SGHDT and CDR2 as YYEEEE. With 3 bases clipped from V and 7 bases from J, the junction kept 4 bases outside the gene matches. The CDR3 covers 15 residues. CDR3 amino acids: CASSSQTGGNSPLHF. For the CDR3, the DNA is TGTGCCAGCAGCTCACAGACAGGGGGCAATTCACCCCTCCACTTT.

V gene TRBV2 combines with J gene TRBJ2-5, with TRBD1 identical over 9 bases. Germline CDR1 SNHLY, CDR2 FYNNEI. This CDR3 is 15 amino acids long. Trimming removed 1 base from V and 4 bases from J; junction bases left unmatched: 4. CDR3 sequence reads: CASSEGGTGRETQYF. DNA of the CDR3: TGTGCCAGCAGTGAAGGAGGGACAGGGCGAGAGACCCAGTACTTC.

The chain links TRBV7-2 to TRBJ2-1; TRBD2 matches 13 bases. The CDR3 extends over 16 amino acids. V shed 6 bases, J shed 6 bases, and the junction held 8 bases outside the gene matches. Germline V CDR1 and CDR2: SGHTA, FQGNSA. CDR3 sequence reads: CASRPLTSGGINEQFF. In DNA form, the CDR3 reads TGTGCCAGCAGACCCCTGACTAGCGGGGGGATCAATGAGCAGTTCTTC.

The chain links TRBV10-1 to TRBJ1-1; 9 nucleotides line up with TRBD1. The CDR3 contains 14 residues. V trimming: 5 bases; J trimming: 1 base; junction bases outside the gene matches: 2. CDR1 and CDR2 (germline): WNHNN, SYGVQD (reference sequence). Here the CDR3 DNA reads TGCGCCAGCAGTCGGACAGGGGCGAACACTGAAGCTTTCTTT. Translated, it gives CASSRTGANTEAFF.

The chain joins TRBV11-3 to TRBJ2-5; D is uncertain. In germline, CDR1 is SGHNT, CDR2 YENEEA. Trimming cost V 1 base and J 1 base, with 7 bases left between them. This CDR3 has 14 residues. Written as DNA, the CDR3 is TGTGCCAGCAGCTTAGGAGGTGCCCAAGAGACCCAGTACTTC. This encodes CASSLGGAQETQYF.

The chain joins TRBV7-8 to TRBJ1-5; D is ambiguous. The CDR3 totals 16 residues. Trimming removed 1 base at V and 6 bases at J, with 16 bases between. CDR1 is SGHVS, CDR2 FQNEAQ, per germline. Here the CDR3 reads CASSLGVWTGSQPQHF. The CDR3 region has the DNA TGTGCCAGCAGCTTAGGGGTTTGGACGGGGTCTCAGCCCCAGCATTTT.

V and J are TRBV20-1 and TRBJ1-2; no clear D gene. The CDR3 sequence is 14 residues long. Trimming stripped 3 bases from V and 5 bases from J, with 16 bases between. Per the germline V gene, CDR1 is DFQATT and CDR2 is SNEGSKA (reference sequence). CDR3 residues: CSASPRLGRYGYTF. The DNA for the CDR3 is TGCAGTGCTAGTCCTCGTTTGGGGAGGTATGGCTACACCTTC.

The chain is built from TRBV9 and TRBJ2-7; 9 bases fit TRBD2. The germline CDR1 and CDR2 sequences are SGDLS and YYNGEE. The CDR3 extends over 14 amino acids. J lost 5 bases, V lost 0 bases, and 3 bases had no gene match. The CDR3 coding sequence is TGTGCCAGCAGCGTAGGGGCGGGAGGGGACGAGCAGTACTTC. Its translation is CASSVGAGGDEQYF.

J is TRBJ2-7 and V is TRBV4-1; D uncertain. CDR3 length: 14 amino acids. V lost 0 bases and J 5 bases, leaving 11 bases between the germline ends. Per the germline V gene, CDR1 is MGHRA and CDR2 is YSYEKL. The CDR3 nucleotides read TGCGCCAGCAGCCAAGATCCGCTAATCAACGAGCAGTACTTC. Its protein product is CASSQDPLINEQYF.

This clone was detected once. The chain couples TRBV19 to TRBJ2-1, with TRBD2 identical over 7 bases. Trimming cost V 3 bases and J 5 bases; bases outside gene matches: 10. Germline CDR1 and CDR2: LNHDA and SQIVND (reference sequence). The CDR3 length is 16 residues. Here the CDR3 reads CASSIRGGRVDNEQFF. As DNA, the CDR3 is TGTGCCAGTAGTATTAGAGGAGGGAGGGTGGACAATGAGCAGTTCTTC.

The V call is TRBV5-5, the J call TRBJ2-5; TRBD1 matches at 7 bases. The trim removed 4 bases at V and 9 bases at J, leaving 12 bases unmatched. This CDR3 spans 14 amino acids. The germline V gene has CDR1 SGHKS and CDR2 YYEKEE (reference sequence). Here the CDR3 DNA reads TGTGCCAGCAGCGAAGAATGGGACAGCCTGTCCCAGTACTTC. Translated, it gives CASSEEWDSLSQYF.

The V and J genes are TRBV28 and TRBJ1-4; 10 bases are a match to TRBD1. The CDR3 length is 16 residues. Per the germline V gene, CDR1 is MDHEN and CDR2 is SYDVKM. V lost 4 bases to trimming and J lost 1 base; unmatched junction nucleotides: 3. This CDR3 is CASSSRDRGTNEKLFF. In nucleotides, the CDR3 is TGTGCCAGCAGTTCCCGGGACAGGGGAACTAATGAAAAACTGTTTTTT.

Only a few counts were recorded for this clone. The chain has TRBV5-5 and TRBJ1-2; a weak D match, TRBD1 (5 bases). The CDR3 runs to 15 residues. Trimming pared 0 bases from V and 4 bases from J, leaving 13 bases between. Germline V gives CDR1 SGHKS, CDR2 YYEKEE (reference sequence). The CDR3 loop is CASSLGVRAAYGYTF. The CDR3 DNA sequence: TGTGCCAGCAGCTTGGGCGTCAGGGCAGCCTATGGCTACACCTTC. Drawing the rest from reference TRBV5-5 and TRBJ1-2, the complete variable domain is DAGVTQSPTHLIKTRGQQVTLRCSPISGHKSVSWYQQVLGQGPQFIFQYYEKEERGRGNFPDRFSARQFPNYSSELNVNALLLGDSALYLCASSLGVRAAYGYTFGSGTRLTVV.

The rearrangement uses TRBV7-3 and TRBJ2-7; perhaps TRBD1 as D (5 bases). Germline lookup yields CDR1 SGHTA and CDR2 FQGTGA. This CDR3 region has 15 residues. Trimming removed 0 bases from V and 0 bases from J, with 9 bases in between. CDR3 region: CASSLTLGASYEQYF. Written as DNA, the CDR3 is TGTGCCAGCAGCTTAACCCTTGGGGCCTCCTACGAGCAGTACTTC.